Following are 29 T cell receptor beta chains from one sample sequenced in a study of blood T cell repertoires in COVID-19. The table came from immunoSEQ multiplex PCR; TCRdb's copy has only in-frame clones and leaves some out. The data hold under 200,000 clones, with 88% observed a single time. The material sequenced was peripheral blood. The receptors were sampled from a man between 60 and 70 years old with acute or convalescent COVID-19.

To note about this clone: At one of its ends the junction is not consistent with the germline gene, which may arise from a read error. This rearrangement joins TRBV7-8 to TRBJ1-1, with TRBD1 as a possible D gene (5 bases). Germline-derived CDR1 and CDR2 are SGHVS and FQNEAQ. The CDR3 has 15 residues. The CDR3 protein is CASSLASRVNTEAFF. The CDR3 region has the DNA TGTGCCAGCAGCTTAGCGTCCAGGGTGAATACTGAAGCTTTCTTT. Full variable domain (missing parts from reference TRBV7-8 and TRBJ1-1): GAGVSQSPRYKVAKRGQDVALRCDPISGHVSLFWYQQALGQGPEFLTYFQNEAQLDKSGLPSDRFFAERPEGSVSTLKIQRTQQEDSAVYLCASSLASRVNTEAFFGQGTRLTVV.

This chain joins TRBV12-5 and TRBJ1-4; 8 bases match TRBD1. The CDR3 runs 15 residues. V lost 5 bases to trimming and J lost 11 bases; unmatched junction nucleotides: 13. Looked up from germline, CDR1 is LGHNT and CDR2 is FRNRAP. The CDR3 coding sequence is TGTGCTAGTGGTCCCGACGACAGGGGAAGAGACAAACTGTTTTTT. Its protein is CASGPDDRGRDKLFF.

The rearrangement joins TRBV19 to TRBJ2-7; TRBD2 aligns across 9 bases. Looked up from germline, CDR1 is LNHDA and CDR2 is SQIVND (reference sequence). The V segment lost 1 base and the J segment 0 bases; nucleotides outside the gene matches: 4. CDR3 length: 16 amino acids. CDR3 sequence: CASSIVGAGGSYEQYF. DNA of the CDR3: TGTGCCAGTAGTATAGTTGGAGCGGGAGGCTCCTACGAGCAGTACTTC.

The CDR3 loop is CASSLEPGMGQETQYF. The CDR3 coding sequence is TGCGCCAGCAGCTTGGAGCCGGGGATGGGCCAAGAGACCCAGTACTTC. The chain is built from TRBV5-1 and TRBJ2-5, with D possibly being TRBD2 (5 bases). Germline values: CDR1 SGHRS, CDR2 YFSETQ. This CDR3 is built from 16 residues. Trimming took off 0 bases at V and 1 base at J, with 13 bases between the two ends.

V is TRBV7-8 and J is TRBJ2-7; tentative D call: TRBD1 (6 bases). CDR3 length: 12 residues. Trimming removed 5 bases at V and 7 bases at J, with 12 bases between. The V gene's germline CDR1 is SGHVS and CDR2 FQNEAQ. In nucleotides, the CDR3 is TGTGCCAGCAGCCTGACAGGTCTGGAGCAGTACGTC. It codes for CASSLTGLEQYV.

The chain is built from TRBV24-1 and TRBJ1-1, with D possibly matching TRBD1 (6 bases). The V gene's germline CDR1 is KGHDR and CDR2 SFDVKD. This CDR3 region has 13 residues. Trimming cost V 1 base and J 7 bases, with 9 bases left between them. The CDR3 sequence is CATSDLQDSEAFF. The CDR3, as DNA: TGTGCCACCAGTGATTTACAGGACAGTGAAGCTTTCTTT.

The chain is built from TRBV3-1 (or the pseudogene TRBV3-2) and TRBJ1-1; a possible D gene is TRBD1 (5 bases). CDR3 length: 12 residues. V lost 3 bases and J 7 bases, leaving 9 bases between the germline ends. CDR1 is LGHDT and CDR2 is YNNKEL in the germline V gene (reference sequence). CDR3 region: CASSHWGGEAFF. The CDR3 DNA reads as TGTGCCAGCAGCCATTGGGGGGGTGAAGCTTTCTTT.

This sequence joins TRBV4-1 and TRBJ2-1; the D gene is possibly TRBD1 (6 bases). V was cut by 0 bases and J by 8 bases, with 17 bases left in between. The CDR3 totals 16 residues. The germline CDR1 and CDR2 sequences are MGHRA and YSYEKL. The CDR3 sequence is CASSQDSWQGWDEQFF. For the CDR3, the DNA is TGCGCCAGCAGCCAAGATTCATGGCAGGGGTGGGATGAGCAGTTCTTC.

The V call is TRBV20-1, the J call TRBJ2-3; tentative D call: TRBD2 (5 bases). Trimming shortened V by 2 bases and J by 7 bases, and 7 bases separated the two germline ends. CDR1 DFQATT and CDR2 SNEGSKA come from the germline V gene (reference sequence). This CDR3 spans 11 amino acids. As DNA, the CDR3 is TGCAGTGCTAGACGGGAACATACGCAGTATTTT. Protein: CSARREHTQYF.

The chain couples TRBV6-2 or TRBV6-3 to TRBJ1-5; D perhaps matches TRBD1 (6 bases). The V end was cut by 6 bases, the J end by 4 bases, with 16 bases between. Germline V gives CDR1 MNHEY, CDR2 SVGEGT. This CDR3 is built from 15 residues. The CDR3 region has the DNA TGTGCCAGCAGCCTCCGGGGGGGCGCAAATCAGCCCCAGCATTTT. Its protein is CASSLRGGANQPQHF.

V is TRBV6-6 and J is TRBJ1-5, with D unresolved. Per germline, CDR1 MNHNY and CDR2 SVGAGI (reference sequence). Deletions cut 2 bases from V and 5 bases from J, with 7 bases between. The CDR3 has 13 amino acids. Here the CDR3 DNA reads TGTGCCAGCAGTTACCGGGGAGATCAGCCCCAGCATTTT. Encoded protein: CASSYRGDQPQHF.

CDR3 coding DNA: TGTGCCAGCAGTTACTCAGCCACTAGCACAGATACGCAGTATTTT. It codes for CASSYSATSTDTQYF. The rearrangement joins TRBV6-6 to TRBJ2-3; D is ambiguous. Germline loops: CDR1 MNHNY, CDR2 SVGAGI (reference sequence). The length of the CDR3 is 15 residues. The V end was cut by 0 bases, the J end by 0 bases, with 7 bases between.

This clone was observed a single time. The chain combines TRBV10-3 with TRBJ1-1; D possibly corresponds to TRBD1 (5 bases). Trimming removed 6 bases from V and 1 base from J, with 9 bases in between. Germline V gene sequence: CDR1 ENHRY, CDR2 SYGVKD. The CDR3 consists of 13 residues. As DNA, the CDR3 is TGTGCCATCAGACAGACAGAGAACACTGAAGCTTTCTTT. This encodes CAIRQTENTEAFF.

The chain couples TRBV7-9 to TRBJ1-1; 7 nucleotides align to TRBD1. Germline CDR1 reads SEHNR; CDR2 reads FQNEAQ (reference sequence). This CDR3 has 18 amino acids. Trimming at V came to 5 bases and at J to 1 base, leaving 16 bases not matched to a gene. The CDR3 here is CASSAQGTRYDPNTEAFF. The CDR3 bases are TGTGCCAGCAGCGCACAGGGGACCCGATACGACCCGAACACTGAAGCTTTCTTT.

The chain employs TRBV30 and TRBJ1-2; 7 bases map to TRBD1. Trimming at V came to 6 bases and at J to 0 bases, leaving 13 bases not matched to a gene. The length of the CDR3 is 16 residues. CDR1 is GTSNPN, CDR2 SVGIG, per germline (reference sequence). The CDR3 reads CACKGRGLIANYGYTF. CDR3 coding DNA: TGTGCCTGCAAGGGTAGGGGGCTGATAGCTAACTATGGCTACACCTTC.

The genes are TRBV18 and TRBJ1-1; no clear D gene. V lost 2 bases and J 0 bases, leaving 16 bases between the germline ends. The CDR3 is 17 amino acids. Germline assignment: CDR1 KGHSH and CDR2 LQKENI. Here the CDR3 reads CASSPEPAGTMNTEAFF. The CDR3 DNA sequence: TGTGCCAGCTCACCAGAACCGGCGGGTACCATGAACACTGAAGCTTTCTTT. Full variable domain (outside the CDR3, taken from reference TRBV18 and TRBJ1-1): NAGVMQNPRHLVRRRGQEARLRCSPMKGHSHVYWYRQLPEEGLKFMVYLQKENIIDESGMPKERFSAEFPKEGPSILRIQQVVRGDSAAYFCASSPEPAGTMNTEAFFGQGTRLTVV.

The V and J genes are TRBV27 and TRBJ2-5; 14 bases match TRBD2. Germline-derived CDR1 and CDR2 are MNHEY and SMNVEV (reference sequence). The CDR3 loop spans 18 amino acids. V lost 2 bases, J lost 2 bases, and 7 bases stayed unmatched. The CDR3 reads CASSLRLAGGFTQETQYF. CDR3 DNA: TGTGCCAGCAGTTTAAGACTAGCGGGGGGGTTTACTCAAGAGACCCAGTACTTC.

The chain employs TRBV5-1 and TRBJ2-2, with TRBD1 matching 8 bases. J lost 4 bases, V lost 7 bases, and 6 bases had no gene match. The CDR3 has 14 amino acids. From germline, CDR1 is SGHRS and CDR2 YFSETQ. The CDR3: CASYRTGPTGELFF. The CDR3 bases are TGCGCCAGCTACCGGACAGGGCCCACCGGGGAGCTGTTTTTT. Looking up the rest from reference TRBV5-1 and TRBJ2-2 gives the full variable domain: KAGVTQTPRYLIKTRGQQVTLSCSPISGHRSVSWYQQTPGQGLQFLFEYFSETQRNKGNFPGRFSGRQFSNSRSEMNVSTLELGDSALYLCASYRTGPTGELFFGEGSRLTVL.

The V and J genes are TRBV10-3 and TRBJ2-1; D perhaps matches TRBD2 (5 bases). Germline loops: CDR1 ENHRY, CDR2 SYGVKD. The ends were cut back, 2 bases at V and 0 bases at J, with 14 bases in the middle. The CDR3 covers 17 residues. DNA for the CDR3: TGTGCCATCAGTGAGCCCGAGGGCCGGAGCTCCTACAATGAGCAGTTCTTC. It translates to CAISEPEGRSSYNEQFF.

This sequence joins TRBV6-5 and TRBJ1-5; D may be TRBD1 (6 bases). This CDR3 contains 14 residues. V was clipped by 2 bases and J by 3 bases, with 8 bases between them. Per germline, CDR1 MNHEY and CDR2 SVGAGI. The DNA of the CDR3 is TGTGCCAGCAGTTACGACAGGTACAATCAGCCCCAGCATTTT. Amino acid sequence: CASSYDRYNQPQHF.

This clone was found once. V is TRBV12-3 or TRBV12-4 and J is TRBJ1-2; D is unresolved. CDR3 length equals 13 residues. V dropped 4 bases and J dropped 8 bases, with 14 bases sitting between them. The CDR3 nucleotides read TGTGCCAGCAGTTGGTCTGTCTTGAGGGGCTACACCTTC. This translates into CASSWSVLRGYTF.

V gene TRBV19 combines with J gene TRBJ1-2; 7 bases agree with TRBD1. The V and J ends lost 7 bases and 7 bases, in that order; junction bases with no gene match: 9. In germline, CDR1 is LNHDA, CDR2 SQIVND (reference sequence). This CDR3 spans 13 amino acids. CDR3 nucleotides: TGTGCCAGTACCGCCGAGGGGGCGCTTGGCTACACCTTC. As protein: CASTAEGALGYTF.

The gene calls are TRBV18 and TRBJ1-1, with D perhaps TRBD1 (5 bases). V was shortened by 2 bases and J by 3 bases, with 10 bases between the two germline ends. This CDR3 contains 14 residues. The germline V gene has CDR1 KGHSH and CDR2 LQKENI. This CDR3 reads CASSPKGRDTEAFF. CDR3 sequence (DNA): TGTGCCAGCTCACCAAAGGGGAGGGACACTGAAGCTTTCTTT.

The J gene is TRBJ1-2, the V gene TRBV7-9; perhaps TRBD1 as D (6 bases). V lost 1 base and J 8 bases, leaving 11 bases between the germline ends. There are 13 residues in the CDR3. Germline CDR1 SEHNR, CDR2 FQNEAQ (reference sequence). CDR3 nucleotide sequence: TGTGCCAGCAGCTTAGGACAGGCTGAGGGCTACACCTTC. It is translated as CASSLGQAEGYTF.

The gene calls are TRBV5-1 and TRBJ1-1; TRBD1 matches at 7 bases. The CDR3 covers 14 residues. V was clipped by 4 bases and J by 1 base; unmatched bases: 4. Germline V gene lookup returns CDR1 SGHRS and CDR2 YFSETQ. In DNA, the CDR3 is TGCGCCAGCAGCCCGGGGACAGAGAACACTGAAGCTTTCTTT. It translates to CASSPGTENTEAFF.

The J gene is TRBJ1-1, the V gene TRBV7-2; 9 bases line up with TRBD1. The CDR3 sequence is 15 residues long. Per the germline V gene, CDR1 is SGHTA and CDR2 is FQGNSA. V shed 3 bases, J shed 7 bases, and the junction held 9 bases outside the gene matches. The CDR3, as DNA: TGTGCCAGCAGCTTTCGAAGGGACAGGGTTGTTGAAGCTTTCTTT. Translating gives CASSFRRDRVVEAFF.

The rearrangement joins TRBV29-1 to TRBJ2-5; 7 bases are shared with TRBD1. The CDR3 contains 11 residues. Unmatched junction bases numbered 2, after V lost 6 bases and J lost 4 bases. In germline, CDR1 is SQVTM, CDR2 ANQGSEA. The CDR3 region has the DNA TGCAGCGTGAGGACAGGAGAGACCCAGTACTTC. It translates to CSVRTGETQYF.

In this sample, this clone turned up a few times. The chain is built from TRBV6-6 and TRBJ1-2, with 7 positions matching TRBD1. The CDR3 totals 13 residues. With 2 bases clipped from V and 5 bases from J, the junction kept 2 bases outside the gene matches. Germline loops: CDR1 MNHNY, CDR2 SVGAGI (reference sequence). CDR3 sequence (DNA): TGTGCCAGCAGTTACGGGACAGAATATGGCTACACCTTC. Translating gives CASSYGTEYGYTF.

The chain has TRBV6-1 and TRBJ2-1; 7 positions match TRBD1. This CDR3 has 16 amino acids. Germline CDR1 reads MNHNS; CDR2 reads SASEGT. With 3 bases clipped from V and 3 bases from J, the junction kept 8 bases outside the gene matches. The DNA of the CDR3 is TGTGCCAGCAGTGATCCAGGGGGAACCCTCTACAATGAGCAGTTCTTC. This encodes CASSDPGGTLYNEQFF.